These 24 T cell receptor beta chains share one sample of origin, sequenced in a study of blood T cell repertoires in COVID-19. Generated by immunoSEQ multiplex PCR, the TCRdb table keeps only in-frame clones and is missing some. The data show about 110,000 clones, around 83% seen once. Sample: peripheral blood. Receptors were obtained from a woman aged 80 or older with acute or convalescent COVID-19.

The gene calls are TRBV11-3 and TRBJ2-7; 12 nucleotides align to TRBD1. The length of the CDR3 is 15 residues. CDR1 SGHNT and CDR2 YENEEA come from the germline V gene. The V and J ends lost 5 bases and 4 bases, in that order; junction bases with no gene match: 6. This CDR3 is CASSPGTGGGYEQYV. In DNA, the CDR3 is TGTGCCAGCAGCCCAGGGACAGGGGGCGGGTACGAGCAGTACGTC.

This chain joins TRBV28 and TRBJ1-2, with 7 bases identical to TRBD1. V lost 2 bases, J lost 8 bases, and 5 bases stayed unmatched. The CDR3 is 13 residues long. Germline V gives CDR1 MDHEN, CDR2 SYDVKM. DNA for the CDR3: TGTGCCAGCAGTTTACCACAGGGGCGAGGCTACACCTTC. It translates to CASSLPQGRGYTF.

The V and J genes are TRBV5-1 and TRBJ2-2, with D maybe TRBD2 (6 bases). The germline V gene encodes CDR1 SGHRS and CDR2 YFSETQ. The CDR3 covers 14 residues. V was shortened by 4 bases and J by 6 bases, with 13 bases between the two germline ends. DNA of the CDR3: TGCGCCAGCAGCCGGGACTTGACCGCCGGGGAGCTGTTTTTT. Translation: CASSRDLTAGELFF.

CDR3 coding DNA: TGTGCCAGCAGCCACCGATCGACTAGCGGCACAGATACGCAGTATTTT. Translation gives CASSHRSTSGTDTQYF. V usage is TRBV14 and J usage is TRBJ2-3, with 8 bases matching TRBD2. After removal of 3 bases from V and 1 base from J, the junction contained 6 bases not matched to a gene. There are 16 residues in the CDR3. The germline CDR1 and CDR2 sequences are SGHDN and FVKESK.

The chain uses TRBV24-1 and TRBJ1-2; unclear D gene. The V end lost 4 bases, the J end lost 2 bases, and 4 bases lay between the germline ends. Germline V CDR1 and CDR2: KGHDR, SFDVKD. The CDR3 is 12 residues long. In DNA, the CDR3 is TGTGCCACCAGTGACCAAAACTATGGCTACACCTTC. This gives the protein CATSDQNYGYTF.

The V call is TRBV24-1, the J call TRBJ1-2, with D possibly matching TRBD1 (6 bases). V gave up 5 bases and J gave up 7 bases, with 10 bases separating them. This CDR3 is 12 amino acids long. Germline V CDR1 and CDR2: KGHDR, SFDVKD. Here the CDR3 reads CATSGAGAGYTF. DNA for the CDR3: TGTGCCACCAGTGGGGCAGGGGCTGGCTACACCTTC.

This sequence joins TRBV10-3 and TRBJ2-3; D is unresolved. The CDR3 has 15 residues. Germline lookup yields CDR1 ENHRY and CDR2 SYGVKD. The V end lost 4 bases, the J end lost 0 bases, and 11 bases lay between the germline ends. The CDR3 nucleotides read TGTGCCATCAGTGCTGGGCGTTCTAGCACAGATACGCAGTATTTT. It is translated as CAISAGRSSTDTQYF.

The chain employs TRBV10-3 and TRBJ1-5, with a weak D call TRBD1 (6 bases). The CDR3 is made up of 15 amino acids. V was shortened by 2 bases and J by 9 bases, with 17 bases between the two germline ends. Germline V gene lookup returns CDR1 ENHRY and CDR2 SYGVKD. The CDR3 is CAISETGTPEGPQHF. CDR3 bases: TGTGCCATCAGTGAGACAGGGACCCCCGAGGGGCCCCAGCATTTT.

The V call is TRBV27, the J call TRBJ2-1, with a possible D match to TRBD1 (6 bases). Germline values: CDR1 MNHEY, CDR2 SMNVEV (reference sequence). V was clipped by 4 bases and J by 2 bases, with 18 bases between them. The CDR3 runs 17 residues. The CDR3 region has the DNA TGTGCCAGCAGTTCCCAACTAGGGGGAGTCCCCTACAATGAGCAGTTCTTC. This encodes CASSSQLGGVPYNEQFF.

This chain connects TRBV19 to TRBJ2-2; tentatively, D is TRBD2 (5 bases). CDR1 is LNHDA and CDR2 is SQIVND in the germline V gene (reference sequence). CDR3 length: 17 residues. Trimming cost V 7 bases and J 4 bases, with 22 bases left between them. The CDR3 nucleotides are TGTGCCAGTACCCTATCTTGGGGAGCAGGAGGCACCGGGGAGCTGTTTTTT. Translation gives CASTLSWGAGGTGELFF.

This chain uses TRBV19 with TRBJ2-1; TRBD2 agrees at 11 bases. This CDR3 contains 16 residues. V lost 8 bases to trimming and J lost 7 bases; unmatched junction nucleotides: 13. Looked up from germline, CDR1 is LNHDA and CDR2 is SQIVND (reference sequence). The CDR3 nucleotides read TGTGCCAGTGGCTGGACTAGCGGGTCGACAGTTAATGAGCAGTTCTTC. It is translated as CASGWTSGSTVNEQFF.

V and J are TRBV6-5 and TRBJ2-1; 7 nucleotides match TRBD1. The CDR3 runs 14 residues. J was trimmed by 6 bases and V by 4 bases; bases with no gene match: 6. The germline CDR1 and CDR2 sequences are MNHEY and SVGAGI. CDR3 in amino acids: CASSLDRLGNEQFF. The CDR3 DNA follows: TGTGCCAGCAGTTTGGACAGGCTGGGCAATGAGCAGTTCTTC.

V and J are TRBV29-1 and TRBJ2-5, with TRBD1 identical over 8 bases. Germline trimming cut 2 bases from V and 4 bases from J; bases unmatched to any gene: 0. CDR3 length: 12 residues. The germline V gene encodes CDR1 SQVTM and CDR2 ANQGSEA. The CDR3 spells CSVEQGAETQYF. As DNA, the CDR3 is TGCAGCGTTGAACAGGGGGCAGAGACCCAGTACTTC.

V usage is TRBV18 and J usage is TRBJ2-7; D perhaps matches TRBD1 (6 bases). V lost 3 bases to trimming and J lost 2 bases, with 8 bases between them. CDR3 size: 13 residues. Germline lookup yields CDR1 KGHSH and CDR2 LQKENI. CDR3 loop: CASSPGQTYEQYF. Written as DNA, the CDR3 is TGTGCCAGCTCACCCGGACAGACCTACGAGCAGTACTTC.

There are a few counts of this clone. The rearrangement links TRBV5-1 to TRBJ2-1, with 9 positions matching TRBD1. This CDR3 has 15 amino acids. The ends lost 2 bases at V and 8 bases at J; junction bases unmatched: 8. Germline V gene sequence: CDR1 SGHRS, CDR2 YFSETQ. The CDR3 DNA follows: TGCGCCAGCAGCTTACAGGGGGCAACCGAAGATGAGCAGTTCTTC. Amino acids: CASSLQGATEDEQFF.

The rearrangement uses TRBV7-2 and TRBJ1-2; weak D call: TRBD1 (5 bases). The V gene's germline CDR1 is SGHTA and CDR2 FQGNSA. Trimming took 1 base from V and 2 from J, leaving 14 bases between them. CDR3 length equals 16 residues. CDR3 DNA: TGTGCCAGCAGCTTAGGGGGCCTACTTCGGAACTATGGCTACACCTTC. This codes for CASSLGGLLRNYGYTF. Full variable domain (outside the CDR3, taken from reference TRBV7-2 and TRBJ1-2): GAGVSQSPSNKVTEKGKDVELRCDPISGHTALYWYRQSLGQGLEFLIYFQGNSAPDKSGLPSDRFSAERTGGSVSTLTIQRTQQEDSAVYLCASSLGGLLRNYGYTFGSGTRLTVV.

The rearrangement links TRBV2 to TRBJ2-7; TRBD1 agrees at 7 bases. Per the germline V gene, CDR1 is SNHLY and CDR2 is FYNNEI. The CDR3 runs 15 residues. V trimming: 7 bases; J trimming: 0 bases; junction bases outside the gene matches: 9. CDR3 nucleotides: TGTGCCAGCACCCGACAGGGTACCCTCTCCTACGAGCAGTACTTC. As protein: CASTRQGTLSYEQYF.

The sample holds a few counts of this clone. The chain uses TRBV10-3 and TRBJ1-1; D is possibly TRBD1 (5 bases). CDR3 length equals 13 residues. V shed 4 bases and J shed 4 bases, with 10 bases lying between them. Per germline, CDR1 ENHRY and CDR2 SYGVKD. The CDR3 nucleotides are TGTGCCATCAGTGTCGGTAGGGGCACTGAAGCTTTCTTT. It yields the protein CAISVGRGTEAFF.

V is TRBV5-1 and J is TRBJ1-2, with 7 bases identical to TRBD1. Germline V gene sequence: CDR1 SGHRS, CDR2 YFSETQ. The length of the CDR3 is 15 residues. The ends lost 2 bases at V and 3 bases at J; junction bases unmatched: 7. The CDR3 loop reads CASSFTDRYDYGYTF. DNA of the CDR3: TGCGCCAGCAGCTTCACGGACAGGTACGACTATGGCTACACCTTC.

This clone has a single count. CDR3 bases: TGTGCCACCAGTGATTTAACCAGGGGAGAGACCGGGGAGCTGTTTTTT. It is translated as CATSDLTRGETGELFF. The rearrangement uses TRBV24-1 and TRBJ2-2, with D perhaps TRBD1 (6 bases). The CDR3 is made up of 16 amino acids. From germline, CDR1 is KGHDR and CDR2 SFDVKD. V was trimmed by 1 base and J by 5 bases, leaving 13 bases between them.

V is TRBV5-8 and J is TRBJ1-1, with 9 bases fitting TRBD1. Germline V lookup: CDR1 SGHTS, CDR2 YDEGEE. Losses at the gene ends were 4 bases for V and 4 bases for J; bases not matched to a gene: 11. The CDR3 is 16 residues long. CDR3 region: CASSNPGTGWATEAFF. The CDR3 DNA sequence: TGTGCCAGCAGCAATCCCGGGACAGGGTGGGCCACTGAAGCTTTCTTT.

The chain recombines TRBV10-1 with TRBJ1-6; D perhaps matches TRBD1 (6 bases). This CDR3 is built from 13 residues. Germline-derived CDR1 and CDR2 are WNHNN and SYGVQD (reference sequence). The V end was cut by 7 bases, the J end by 6 bases, with 10 bases between. The CDR3 DNA reads as TGCGCCAGCAACTTGGACAGTAATTCACCCCTCCACTTT. Residues: CASNLDSNSPLHF.

The gene calls are TRBV10-3 and TRBJ1-6; 9 bases line up with TRBD1. The V and J ends lost 10 bases and 7 bases, in that order; junction bases with no gene match: 11. The germline V gene encodes CDR1 ENHRY and CDR2 SYGVKD. This CDR3 comprises 15 residues. The CDR3 DNA is TGTGCCAGCAAAGCAGGGGACAGGGAAAATTCACCCCTCCACTTT. Translated, it gives CASKAGDRENSPLHF.

V is TRBV28 and J is TRBJ1-5, with D uncertain. The CDR3 has 14 amino acids. Trimming took 3 bases from V and 3 from J, leaving 9 bases between them. Germline V lookup: CDR1 MDHEN, CDR2 SYDVKM. The CDR3 bases are TGTGCCAGCAGTTTTGGTAGTCACAATCAGCCCCAGCATTTT. This sequence encodes CASSFGSHNQPQHF.